These 25 T cell receptor beta chains came from one sample sequenced in a study of OX40 agonist ivuxolimab in advanced cancers. The repertoire was sequenced with immunoSEQ multiplex PCR; TCRdb's copy has only in-frame clones and lacks some. Seen here are tens of thousands of clones, around 86% observed once, and the top ten hold approximately 4%. Sequencing was performed on CD4+ or CD8+ T cells sorted from blood, taken in a trial of the OX40 agonist ivuxolimab. The source of these receptors is an adult with an advanced solid tumor such as melanoma, head and neck, liver or kidney cancer.

The chain carries TRBV2 and TRBJ2-5, with a tentative D call TRBD2 (6 bases). The germline V gene has CDR1 SNHLY and CDR2 FYNNEI. The length of the CDR3 is 11 residues. Trimming pared 7 bases from V and 4 bases from J, leaving 7 bases between. In DNA, the CDR3 is TGTGCCAGCACAGCGGGAGAGACCCAGTACTTC. The encoded protein is CASTAGETQYF. Together with reference TRBV2 and TRBJ2-5, the CDR3 gives the full variable domain: EPEVTQTPSHQVTQMGQEVILRCVPISNHLYFYWYRQILGQKVEFLVSFYNNEISEKSEIFDDQFSVERPDGSNFTLKIRSTKLEDSAMYFCASTAGETQYFGPGTRLLVL.

The chain employs TRBV28 and TRBJ2-1; 7 bases line up with TRBD2. The length of the CDR3 is 15 residues. In germline, CDR1 is MDHEN, CDR2 SYDVKM. J was trimmed by 9 bases and V by 5 bases; bases with no gene match: 13. This CDR3 is CASSTASSGMTEQFF. CDR3 nucleotide sequence: TGTGCCAGCAGTACCGCATCTAGCGGAATGACTGAGCAGTTCTTC.

The chain is built from TRBV27 and TRBJ1-1; tentative D call: TRBD1 (6 bases). Germline values: CDR1 MNHEY, CDR2 SMNVEV (reference sequence). The CDR3 runs 13 residues. The ends were cut back, 8 bases at V and 7 bases at J, with 17 bases in the middle. Written as DNA, the CDR3 is TGTGCCAGCCGACCCGGGGGGGCGGATGAAGCTTTCTTT. Translating it yields CASRPGGADEAFF.

The rearrangement uses TRBV19 and TRBJ2-7, with D possibly being TRBD1 (6 bases). CDR1 LNHDA and CDR2 SQIVND come from the germline V gene (reference sequence). V was cut by 6 bases and J by 2 bases, with 17 bases left in between. The CDR3 has 15 residues. CDR3 protein: CASSPTGTGTYEQYF. CDR3 sequence (DNA): TGTGCCAGTAGCCCGACAGGAACAGGCACCTACGAGCAGTACTTC.

This rearrangement joins TRBV7-4 to TRBJ1-4, with unresolved D. Germline values: CDR1 SGHVT, CDR2 SQSDAQ. V lost 5 bases, J lost 0 bases, and 10 bases lay in between. This CDR3 region has 15 residues. The CDR3 DNA is TGTGCCAGCAGCCCGCTGTCGACAACTAATGAAAAACTGTTTTTT. Protein sequence: CASSPLSTTNEKLFF.

V and J are TRBV7-9 and TRBJ2-1; D uncertain. This CDR3 has 13 amino acids. V gave up 1 base and J gave up 6 bases, with 7 bases separating them. Germline CDR1 and CDR2: SEHNR and FQNEAQ (reference sequence). The CDR3 region has the DNA TGTGCCAGCAGCTTAGACGGCAGCAATGAGCAGTTCTTC. It yields the protein CASSLDGSNEQFF.

In this sample, this clone turned up a few times. The chain has TRBV19 and TRBJ1-6, with D possibly being TRBD1 (5 bases). This CDR3 is 14 amino acids long. Germline V CDR1 and CDR2: LNHDA, SQIVND (reference sequence). V dropped 6 bases and J dropped 9 bases, with 15 bases sitting between them. CDR3 protein: CASRGTPMSSPLHF. The CDR3 region has the DNA TGTGCCAGTAGAGGGACGCCCATGAGTTCACCCCTCCACTTT.

The chain employs TRBV6-1 and TRBJ1-1, with TRBD1 matching 9 bases. The trim removed 6 bases at V and 11 bases at J, leaving 4 bases unmatched. There are 11 residues in the CDR3. Germline CDR1 MNHNS, CDR2 SASEGT. This CDR3 is CASRRQGEAFF. The CDR3 nucleotides read TGTGCCAGCAGAAGACAGGGGGAGGCTTTCTTT.

This clone appeared a single time. This chain links TRBV18 with TRBJ2-5; TRBD1 might be the D (6 bases). Germline V lookup: CDR1 KGHSH, CDR2 LQKENI. V lost 0 bases and J lost 1, with 9 bases in between. The CDR3 is 15 residues long. Written as DNA, the CDR3 is TGTGCCAGCTCACCACCTCAGGGGACCCAAGAGACCCAGTACTTC. The encoded protein is CASSPPQGTQETQYF.

The chain joins TRBV28 to TRBJ2-7; tentatively, D is TRBD1 or TRBD2 (5 bases each). CDR3 length: 14 residues. From germline, CDR1 is MDHEN and CDR2 SYDVKM. V was cut by 4 bases and J by 9 bases, with 19 bases left in between. DNA of the CDR3: TGTGCCAGCAGTTCCCCGCAATTGACAGAGGGGCAGTACTTC. Translated: CASSSPQLTEGQYF.

This sequence joins TRBV7-2 and TRBJ1-6; TRBD1 might be the D (5 bases). Germline values: CDR1 SGHTA, CDR2 FQGNSA. Trimming took off 6 bases at V and 14 bases at J, with 23 bases between the two ends. The CDR3 covers 15 residues. The CDR3 DNA follows: TGTGCCAGCAGTGTGGGGTTCGGGGGACTTGATGCCCTCCACTTT. Amino acid sequence: CASSVGFGGLDALHF.

J is TRBJ2-3 and V is TRBV18, with D tentatively TRBD1 or TRBD2 (5 bases each). CDR3 length: 13 residues. CDR1 is KGHSH, CDR2 LQKENI, per germline. Trimming cost V 4 bases and J 2 bases, with 7 bases left between them. Here the CDR3 reads CASSLGTTDTQYF. The CDR3 region has the DNA TGTGCCAGCTCACTCGGGACCACAGATACGCAGTATTTT.

The rearrangement joins TRBV21-1 to TRBJ1-6; the table gives TRBD1 as D, unverified against the DNA. TRBV21-1 is a listed pseudogene. The CDR3 has 16 residues. CDR3 nucleotides: TGTGCCAGCAACCTATCCGGACAGGGGGCAAATTCACCCCTCCACTTT. It encodes CASNLSGQGANSPLHF.

The CDR3 DNA reads TGTGCCTGGAGTGTCCGGGGAGTCAATGAGCAGTTCTTC. It yields the protein CAWSVRGVNEQFF. The chain recombines TRBV30 with TRBJ2-1, with D possibly being TRBD2 (5 bases). Germline V gene sequence: CDR1 GTSNPN, CDR2 SVGIG (reference sequence). Trimming shortened V by 0 bases and J by 6 bases, and 9 bases separated the two germline ends. The CDR3 is 13 residues long. The variable domain in full, with the rest retrieved from reference TRBV30 and TRBJ2-1, is SQTIHQWPATLVQPVGSPLSLECTVEGTSNPNLYWYRQAAGRGLQLLFYSVGIGQISSEVPQNLSASRPQDRQFILSSKKLLLSDSGFYLCAWSVRGVNEQFFGPGTRLTVL.

The chain carries TRBV6-5 and TRBJ1-1; D is unresolved. V was clipped by 2 bases and J by 1 base, with 14 bases between them. The CDR3 loop spans 16 amino acids. Germline V lookup: CDR1 MNHEY, CDR2 SVGAGI. CDR3 nucleotides: TGTGCCAGCAGTTACCTCCCGACGGCCCCGAACACTGAAGCTTTCTTT. Protein: CASSYLPTAPNTEAFF.

V usage is TRBV18 and J usage is TRBJ2-5; 8 bases line up with TRBD1. The CDR3 spans 15 residues. Losses at the gene ends were 4 bases for V and 1 base for J; bases not matched to a gene: 5. Per the germline V gene, CDR1 is KGHSH and CDR2 is LQKENI. The DNA of the CDR3 is TGTGCCAGCTCACTATCGGACAGGGTCCAAGAGACCCAGTACTTC. Its protein is CASSLSDRVQETQYF.

The chain uses TRBV5-4 and TRBJ2-2; no clear D gene. Trimming stripped 1 base from V and 5 bases from J, with 6 bases between. This CDR3 is 13 amino acids long. Germline V CDR1 and CDR2: SGHNT, YYREEE (reference sequence). CDR3 nucleotides: TGTGCCAGCAGCTTGCCGTATACCGGGGAGCTGTTTTTT. Residues: CASSLPYTGELFF.

In regard to this clone: The sample has other DNA sequences that encode this CDR3 too. The chain is built from TRBV6-5 and TRBJ1-1, with no clear D. Germline V CDR1 and CDR2: MNHEY, SVGAGI. CDR3 length: 13 amino acids. Trimming took off 5 bases at V and 0 bases at J, with 7 bases between the two ends. The CDR3 spells CASSRQVNTEAFF. The CDR3 DNA reads as TGTGCCAGCAGTAGGCAGGTGAACACTGAAGCTTTCTTT.

This chain uses TRBV20-1 with TRBJ2-2; D is unclear. CDR1 and CDR2 from the germline V gene are DFQATT and SNEGSKA (reference sequence). The CDR3 length is 11 residues. Trimming shortened V by 3 bases and J by 5 bases, and 4 bases separated the two germline ends. The CDR3 coding sequence is TGCAGTGCTAGGAGTACCGGGGAGCTGTTTTTT. Translation: CSARSTGELFF.

This clone was detected a few times. The V and J genes are TRBV6-1 and TRBJ2-1, with D uncertain. The CDR3 is made up of 14 amino acids. Looked up from germline, CDR1 is MNHNS and CDR2 is SASEGT. Trimming stripped 6 bases from V and 1 base from J, with 10 bases between. The CDR3 DNA reads as TGTGCCAGCAGACAAAGAGTTTCCTACAATGAGCAGTTCTTC. Translating it yields CASRQRVSYNEQFF.

This clone was seen only a few times. The chain is built from TRBV4-1 and TRBJ1-5, with 10 bases identical to TRBD1. Trimming removed 1 base from V and 2 bases from J; junction bases left unmatched: 2. The CDR3 covers 16 residues. Germline values: CDR1 MGHRA, CDR2 YSYEKL. CDR3 sequence reads: CASSQAGTGGNQPQHF. The CDR3, as DNA: TGCGCCAGCAGCCAAGCCGGGACAGGGGGCAATCAGCCCCAGCATTTT.

The chain has TRBV9 and TRBJ2-1, with 12 bases aligning to TRBD2. CDR1 SGDLS and CDR2 YYNGEE come from the germline V gene. J was trimmed by 12 bases and V by 0 bases; bases with no gene match: 7. There are 15 residues in the CDR3. CDR3 amino acids: CASSVGASGRAGQFF. The CDR3 coding sequence is TGTGCCAGCAGCGTAGGGGCTAGCGGGAGGGCCGGGCAGTTCTTC.

Here the CDR3 DNA reads TGTGCCAGCAGCCCGGACTTGAGCTCCTATAATTCACCCCTCCACTTT. Protein sequence: CASSPDLSSYNSPLHF. The chain links TRBV9 to TRBJ1-6; D call uncertain. Germline values: CDR1 SGDLS, CDR2 YYNGEE. This CDR3 has 16 amino acids. The V gene lost 4 bases and the J gene lost 0 bases, with 11 bases spanning the gap.

This rearrangement joins TRBV5-1 to TRBJ2-7; a weak D match, TRBD1 (5 bases). Germline V gene lookup returns CDR1 SGHRS and CDR2 YFSETQ. Trimming took 0 bases from V and 0 from J, leaving 10 bases between them. This CDR3 has 15 amino acids. CDR3 protein: CASSLGPGSSYEQYF. The CDR3 coding sequence is TGCGCCAGCAGCTTGGGTCCAGGGTCCTCCTACGAGCAGTACTTC.

The chain links TRBV6-1 to TRBJ1-1, with a weak D call TRBD1 (6 bases). The CDR3 totals 13 residues. Trimming shortened V by 6 bases and J by 5 bases, and 13 bases separated the two germline ends. Germline CDR1 reads MNHNS; CDR2 reads SASEGT. CDR3 nucleotides: TGTGCCAGCAGAGGGGACATCGGGACTGAAGCTTTCTTT. Translation: CASRGDIGTEAFF.